This T cell receptor (beta chain) was identified during a study of T cells after posttransplantation cyclophosphamide. In germline, CDR1 is MNHNS, CDR2 SASEGT. The CDR3 sequence is 12 residues long. The study, taken as a whole, reports: Donor CD8+ memory clones often dominated recipient blood repertoires at later times. Recipient CMV seropositivity and CMV reactivation strongly tracked TRB clonality.

TCRdb keeps only in-frame clones here, not all; method: immunoSEQ multiplex PCR. The sample has approximately 29,000 clones; roughly 90% are singletons. As to this clone: As yet, its antigen is unknown. The junction differs from germline at one of its ends, possibly a read error.

This related bone marrow graft donor gave peripheral blood on the day of marrow donation. The rearrangement uses TRBV6-1 and TRBJ2-5, with D unresolved. The sequence was obtained from a middle-aged man. Specimen: PBMCs. The CDR3 is CASSGYQGTQYF. CDR3 coding DNA: TGTGCCAGCTCAGGATACCAAGGGACCCAGTACTTC.